Presented here are 10 T cell receptor beta chains from one specimen sequenced in a study of shared clonotypes between healthy human individuals. The naive CD8 population came from CD45RO-negative cells selected for CCR7, without terminally differentiated effector memory CD45RA+ cells. Only in-frame clones appear in the TCRdb table, and some are missing; sequencing was by immunoSEQ multiplex PCR. The profile covers about 2.2 million clones, with around 93% appearing a single time and about 1.7% taken by the ten largest. Sequenced: naive CD8+ T cells from PBMCs. All receptors derive from a man between 18 and 29 years old in good health. Some clones in this sample may be carry-over from other donors' samples.

This clone has just one count. The J gene is TRBJ2-2, the V gene TRBV11-2; TRBD1 aligns across 7 bases. This CDR3 is 14 amino acids long. V lost 10 bases, J lost 5 bases, and 10 bases stayed unmatched. Germline loops: CDR1 SGHAT, CDR2 FQNNGV. This CDR3 reads CANHELTGTGELFF. The CDR3 DNA sequence: TGTGCCAACCATGAACTGACAGGGACCGGGGAGCTGTTTTTT.

The chain is built from TRBV7-9 and TRBJ1-2; 7 nucleotides agree with TRBD1. CDR3 length equals 18 residues. J lost 6 bases, V lost 3 bases, and 19 bases had no gene match. The germline CDR1 and CDR2 sequences are SEHNR and FQNEAQ (reference sequence). The CDR3 nucleotides are TGTGCCAGCAGCTTGAGGAGTGGGCCAGGGGGTGGTAAGGATGGCTACACCTTC. Translation gives CASSLRSGPGGGKDGYTF.

This clone was counted only a few times. The chain combines TRBV4-2 with TRBJ2-2; D might be TRBD2 (6 bases). The CDR3 length is 16 residues. Germline loops: CDR1 LGHNA, CDR2 YNFKEQ. V was trimmed by 1 base and J by 7 bases, leaving 16 bases between them. The CDR3, as DNA: TGTGCCAGCAGCCAAGGTGGCCTAGCGATCGGCGGGGAGCTGTTTTTT. Translation gives CASSQGGLAIGGELFF.

Turning to this clone: Other nucleotide sequences in the sample specify the same CDR3. V usage is TRBV7-9 and J usage is TRBJ2-3; D is undetermined. Trimming shortened V by 1 base and J by 6 bases, and 5 bases separated the two germline ends. The germline V gene encodes CDR1 SEHNR and CDR2 FQNEAQ (reference sequence). The CDR3 has 12 residues. Here the CDR3 DNA reads TGTGCCAGCAGCTTAGTTTCGGATACGCAGTATTTT. It specifies CASSLVSDTQYF.

The count of this clone is one. The chain employs TRBV7-3 and TRBJ2-1; TRBD2 matches at 16 bases. Trimming cost V 4 bases and J 7 bases; bases outside gene matches: 19. The CDR3 spans 21 residues. Germline V gene data show CDR1 as SGHTA and CDR2 as FQGTGA. The CDR3 is CASSSLGYPGLAGGPGNEQFF. The DNA of the CDR3 is TGTGCCAGCAGCTCCTTAGGGTACCCGGGACTAGCGGGAGGGCCGGGAAATGAGCAGTTCTTC.

The chain uses TRBV19 and TRBJ2-5; 7 positions agree with TRBD2. Per the germline V gene, CDR1 is LNHDA and CDR2 is SQIVND (reference sequence). The CDR3 runs to 15 residues. With 4 bases clipped from V and 5 bases from J, the junction kept 10 bases outside the gene matches. The chain's CDR3 is CASSTGGRAGETQYF. The CDR3 DNA is TGTGCCAGTAGTACAGGAGGGAGGGCCGGGGAGACCCAGTACTTC.

This chain joins TRBV27 and TRBJ2-7; 9 bases are a match to TRBD1. Germline V gene lookup returns CDR1 MNHEY and CDR2 SMNVEV (reference sequence). After removal of 5 bases from V and 0 bases from J, the junction contained 8 bases not matched to a gene. This CDR3 contains 16 residues. Here the CDR3 DNA reads TGTGCCAGCAGTACCCGAGGACAGGGGCACTCCTACGAGCAGTACTTC. This sequence encodes CASSTRGQGHSYEQYF.

On this clone: One end of the junction fails to match germline, which may point to a read error. The V gene is TRBV10-2, the J gene TRBJ2-7; 7 positions agree with TRBD2. The CDR3 contains 13 residues. Germline assignment: CDR1 WSHSY and CDR2 SAAADI. CDR3 sequence: CASSGGNSHEQYF. The CDR3 bases are TGCGCCAGCAGCGGGGGGAACTCCCACGAGCAGTACTTC.

The rearrangement uses TRBV4-3 and TRBJ2-5; TRBD1 matches 7 bases. V was clipped by 1 base and J by 4 bases; unmatched bases: 6. Germline loops: CDR1 LGHNA, CDR2 YSLEER. This CDR3 is built from 15 residues. The CDR3 here is CASSQGTGFSETQYF. DNA of the CDR3: TGCGCCAGCAGCCAAGGGACAGGTTTTTCAGAGACCCAGTACTTC.

The chain employs TRBV28 and TRBJ2-5; TRBD2 matches at 15 bases. J lost 4 bases, V lost 3 bases, and 12 bases had no gene match. The CDR3 totals 19 residues. Germline CDR1 and CDR2: MDHEN and SYDVKM. The CDR3 region has the DNA TGTGCCAGCAGTTTTACAAGCTCCGGGACTAGCGGGAGGAGAGAGACCCAGTACTTC. Its protein product is CASSFTSSGTSGRRETQYF.